The 32 T cell receptor beta chains below all came from one sample that was sequenced in a study of cytomegalovirus exposure and HLA in healthy donors. The study ran its PCR with 60 Vbeta and 13 Jbeta primers. TCRdb's copy holds only in-frame clones and misses some; the assay was immunoSEQ multiplex PCR. The sample carries around 300,000 clones, approximately 90% recorded once. The sequenced material came from PBMCs. The receptors stem from a woman between 18 and 29 years old in good health and CMV-seronegative.

V gene TRBV25-1 combines with J gene TRBJ1-2; TRBD1 is a possible D gene (5 bases). Germline values: CDR1 MGHDK, CDR2 SYGVNS. The length of the CDR3 is 14 residues. V was cut by 6 bases and J by 3 bases, with 14 bases left in between. The CDR3 DNA reads TGTGCCAGCAGATCAGGGAGGGGAGACTATGGCTACACCTTC. The encoded protein is CASRSGRGDYGYTF.

The V gene is TRBV7-2, the J gene TRBJ1-4; TRBD1 aligns across 12 bases. The length of the CDR3 is 18 residues. Trimming removed 5 bases from V and 6 bases from J; junction bases left unmatched: 13. Germline V lookup: CDR1 SGHTA, CDR2 FQGNSA. CDR3 sequence: CASSTNRDRGLQDEKLFF. Here the CDR3 DNA reads TGTGCCAGCAGCACCAACCGGGACAGGGGGCTACAAGATGAAAAACTGTTTTTT.

The chain joins TRBV14 to TRBJ2-1; 7 positions match TRBD1. V dropped 4 bases and J dropped 4; count of bases not matched to a gene: 1. This CDR3 comprises 13 residues. CDR1 is SGHDN, CDR2 FVKESK, per germline. The CDR3 is CASSRQGYNEQFF. DNA of the CDR3: TGTGCCAGCAGCCGACAGGGTTACAATGAGCAGTTCTTC.

V gene TRBV10-3 combines with J gene TRBJ1-1; 9 bases align to TRBD1. CDR1 is ENHRY, CDR2 SYGVKD, per germline. J was trimmed by 2 bases and V by 6 bases; bases with no gene match: 4. The CDR3 is 14 amino acids. The CDR3, as DNA: TGTGCCATCAGGGGGGACAGGGCAAACACTGAAGCTTTCTTT. It translates to CAIRGDRANTEAFF.

This chain links TRBV5-6 with TRBJ2-7; D possibly corresponds to TRBD1 (5 bases). Trimming pared 4 bases from V and 3 bases from J, leaving 8 bases between. Germline loops: CDR1 SGHDT, CDR2 YYEEEE. CDR3 size: 12 residues. CDR3 coding DNA: TGTGCCAGCAGCGGGGCGTTCTACGAGCAGTACTTC. It translates to CASSGAFYEQYF.

The chain combines TRBV7-9 with TRBJ1-1; 8 bases align to TRBD1. Germline assignment: CDR1 SEHNR and CDR2 FQNEAQ (reference sequence). CDR3 length: 13 residues. V was clipped by 7 bases and J by 5 bases; unmatched bases: 6. CDR3 in DNA: TGTGCCAGCACCGGACAGGGAAGGACTGAAGCTTTCTTT. This sequence encodes CASTGQGRTEAFF.

The rearrangement uses TRBV11-3 and TRBJ2-5; 9 bases agree with TRBD1. Germline V gene sequence: CDR1 SGHNT, CDR2 YENEEA. This CDR3 has 15 residues. V was pared by 1 base and J by 4 bases, with 4 bases of the junction left unmatched. The CDR3 spells CASSLGGQGRETQYF. The CDR3, as DNA: TGTGCCAGCAGCTTAGGGGGACAGGGCCGAGAGACCCAGTACTTC.

This clone was counted only a few times. The chain employs TRBV2 and TRBJ1-5, with 10 bases matching TRBD1. Losses at the gene ends were 6 bases for V and 7 bases for J; bases not matched to a gene: 6. The CDR3 consists of 14 residues. CDR1 and CDR2 (germline): SNHLY, FYNNEI. As DNA, the CDR3 is TGTGCCAGCAGCAGACAGGGGGCTTCCCAGCCCCAGCATTTT. Translating it yields CASSRQGASQPQHF.

This chain uses TRBV14 with TRBJ1-6; no clear D. The CDR3 extends over 17 amino acids. The V end was cut by 0 bases, the J end by 4 bases, with 13 bases between. Germline CDR1 SGHDN, CDR2 FVKESK. CDR3 loop: CASSQDPSSTYNSPLHF. The DNA for the CDR3 is TGTGCCAGCAGCCAAGACCCCTCAAGTACATATAATTCACCCCTCCACTTT.

The CDR3 DNA is TGCGCCAGCAGCCGCGGGGGGATGGATACGCAGTATTTT. Its protein is CASSRGGMDTQYF. The chain employs TRBV5-1 and TRBJ2-3; 8 nucleotides match TRBD2. CDR1 and CDR2 (germline): SGHRS, YFSETQ. The J segment lost 6 bases and the V segment lost 4 bases, leaving 4 bases of the junction unmatched. The CDR3 covers 13 residues. Looking up the rest from reference TRBV5-1 and TRBJ2-3 gives the full variable domain: KAGVTQTPRYLIKTRGQQVTLSCSPISGHRSVSWYQQTPGQGLQFLFEYFSETQRNKGNFPGRFSGRQFSNSRSEMNVSTLELGDSALYLCASSRGGMDTQYFGPGTRLTVL.

This clone was detected a few times. The rearrangement uses TRBV30 and TRBJ1-5, with D possibly TRBD1 on 5 matching bases. CDR3 length: 13 residues. V was trimmed by 4 bases and J by 6 bases, leaving 13 bases between them. Germline CDR1 is GTSNPN and CDR2 is SVGIG (reference sequence). The DNA of the CDR3 is TGTGCCTGGAATAGGGGAGGCGGTCAGCCCCAGCATTTT. Protein: CAWNRGGGQPQHF.

Concerning this clone: This same CDR3 is encoded by further DNA sequences in the sample. V gene TRBV9 combines with J gene TRBJ1-5; D is undetermined. This CDR3 has 15 amino acids. V gave up 2 bases and J gave up 4 bases, with 13 bases separating them. Germline CDR1 and CDR2: SGDLS and YYNGEE. The CDR3: CASSVGGSGNQPQHF. DNA for the CDR3: TGTGCCAGCAGCGTGGGCGGGTCTGGGAATCAGCCCCAGCATTTT. The entire variable domain, with the rest obtained from reference TRBV9 and TRBJ1-5, is as follows: DSGVTQTPKHLITATGQRVTLRCSPRSGDLSVYWYQQSLDQGLQFLIQYYNGEERAKGNILERFSAQQFPDLHSELNLSSLELGDSALYFCASSVGGSGNQPQHFGDGTRLSIL.

The V gene is TRBV5-4, the J gene TRBJ1-1; 9 bases are a match to TRBD1. V lost 3 bases to trimming and J lost 1 base; unmatched junction nucleotides: 4. The CDR3 is 15 residues long. The germline V gene encodes CDR1 SGHNT and CDR2 YYREEE (reference sequence). The CDR3 DNA is TGTGCCAGCAGCTGGGACAGGGTGGCGAACACTGAAGCTTTCTTT. Residues: CASSWDRVANTEAFF.

The table lists this clone with a few counts. V usage is TRBV5-1 and J usage is TRBJ2-1; D perhaps matches TRBD2 (6 bases). The CDR3 is 13 amino acids. In germline, CDR1 is SGHRS, CDR2 YFSETQ. The germline V and J ends were trimmed by 3 bases and 5 bases, with 9 bases remaining between them. This CDR3 reads CASSWGLNNEQFF. Here the CDR3 DNA reads TGCGCCAGCAGCTGGGGACTCAACAATGAGCAGTTCTTC.

The chain is built from TRBV9 and TRBJ2-5; TRBD1 matches at 7 bases. Germline V gene lookup returns CDR1 SGDLS and CDR2 YYNGEE. The V and J ends lost 3 bases and 3 bases, in that order; junction bases with no gene match: 2. The CDR3 covers 13 residues. DNA for the CDR3: TGTGCCAGCAGCGGGGGACAGAAAGAGACCCAGTACTTC. This sequence encodes CASSGGQKETQYF. The complete variable domain, with remaining parts taken from reference TRBV9 and TRBJ2-5, reads DSGVTQTPKHLITATGQRVTLRCSPRSGDLSVYWYQQSLDQGLQFLIQYYNGEERAKGNILERFSAQQFPDLHSELNLSSLELGDSALYFCASSGGQKETQYFGPGTRLLVL.

This clone came up once. This chain links TRBV20-1 with TRBJ1-2, with D hard to call. The CDR3 runs to 10 residues. Germline CDR1 and CDR2: DFQATT and SNEGSKA (reference sequence). V lost 8 bases and J 8 bases, leaving 12 bases between the germline ends. Here the CDR3 reads CSPNGVGYTF. The CDR3 nucleotides read TGCAGTCCAAACGGTGTGGGCTACACCTTC.

The chain joins TRBV7-6 to TRBJ1-2; D possibly corresponds to TRBD1 (5 bases). The CDR3 covers 15 residues. CDR1 SGHVS and CDR2 FNYEAQ come from the germline V gene. The V and J ends lost 5 bases and 5 bases respectively, with 18 bases between them. The CDR3: CASSPISGPPYGYTF. For the CDR3, the DNA is TGTGCCAGCAGCCCCATCTCAGGGCCCCCGTATGGCTACACCTTC.

J is TRBJ2-5 and V is TRBV6-5; possibly TRBD2 for D (6 bases). The DNA end is more similar to TRBJ2-7, so the J call may be wrong. Germline V gene data show CDR1 as MNHEY and CDR2 as SVGAGI. This CDR3 region has 15 residues. CDR3 sequence (DNA): TGTGCCAGCAGTTACAGTCTTGGGGGGAACTACGAGCAGTACTTC. It codes for CASSYSLGGNYEQYF.

The V gene is TRBV6-5, the J gene TRBJ1-2; tentatively, D is TRBD1 (5 bases). V was shortened by 6 bases and J by 3 bases, with 14 bases between the two germline ends. Germline CDR1 and CDR2: MNHEY and SVGAGI. This CDR3 spans 14 amino acids. The CDR3 reads CASSSAGVYYGYTF. CDR3 coding DNA: TGTGCCAGCAGCTCCGCGGGGGTGTACTATGGCTACACCTTC.

The chain carries TRBV5-1 and TRBJ2-3, with D possibly being TRBD2 (5 bases). With 0 bases removed from V and 4 bases from J, the gap between germline ends came to 15 bases. The CDR3 runs to 16 residues. Germline CDR1 reads SGHRS; CDR2 reads YFSETQ. The CDR3 coding sequence is TGCGCCAGCAGCTTGGGTCCCTCGGGGAGCGCAGATACGCAGTATTTT. Protein product: CASSLGPSGSADTQYF.

This clone was seen a single time. The chain uses TRBV18 and TRBJ2-7; tentatively, D is TRBD2 (5 bases). In germline, CDR1 is KGHSH, CDR2 LQKENI. V lost 6 bases and J lost 0, with 12 bases in between. The CDR3 runs to 14 residues. CDR3 protein: CASSPAGDSYEQYF. CDR3 DNA: TGTGCCAGCTCCCCGGCCGGGGACTCCTACGAGCAGTACTTC. Combining the CDR3 with reference TRBV18 and TRBJ2-7 gives the whole variable domain NAGVMQNPRHLVRRRGQEARLRCSPMKGHSHVYWYRQLPEEGLKFMVYLQKENIIDESGMPKERFSAEFPKEGPSILRIQQVVRGDSAAYFCASSPAGDSYEQYFGPGTRLTVT.

This chain uses TRBV12-5 with TRBJ1-2; tentative D call: TRBD1 (5 bases). CDR3 length: 14 amino acids. V was trimmed by 0 bases and J by 7 bases, leaving 12 bases between them. Germline CDR1 reads LGHNT; CDR2 reads FRNRAP. The CDR3 nucleotides read TGTGCTAGTGGTTTGGTACAGGATAGGGCTGGCTACACCTTC. This encodes CASGLVQDRAGYTF.

The J gene is TRBJ1-3, the V gene TRBV9; tentative D call: TRBD1 (6 bases). Trimming shortened V by 2 bases and J by 4 bases, and 10 bases separated the two germline ends. Germline CDR1 and CDR2: SGDLS and YYNGEE. The CDR3 extends over 14 amino acids. CDR3 sequence: CASSVQGMGNTIYF. The CDR3 bases are TGTGCCAGCAGCGTTCAGGGGATGGGAAACACCATATATTTT. Full variable domain (missing parts from reference TRBV9 and TRBJ1-3): DSGVTQTPKHLITATGQRVTLRCSPRSGDLSVYWYQQSLDQGLQFLIQYYNGEERAKGNILERFSAQQFPDLHSELNLSSLELGDSALYFCASSVQGMGNTIYFGEGSWLTVV.

V usage is TRBV6-5 and J usage is TRBJ2-7, with 8 bases matching TRBD1. The junction had 6 bases not matched to a gene; V was cut back by 4 bases and J by 4 bases. Germline V gene sequence: CDR1 MNHEY, CDR2 SVGAGI. The CDR3 totals 14 residues. This CDR3 reads CASSSRQGAYEQYF. DNA of the CDR3: TGTGCCAGCAGTTCGCGGCAGGGGGCATACGAGCAGTACTTC.

V is TRBV19 and J is TRBJ2-1; D gene unclear. The CDR3 length is 11 residues. V was cut by 7 bases and J by 9 bases, with 10 bases left in between. Looked up from germline, CDR1 is LNHDA and CDR2 is SQIVND (reference sequence). CDR3 DNA: TGTGCCAGTACCCTGTCGGGTGAGCAGTTCTTC. Amino acid sequence: CASTLSGEQFF.

The chain joins TRBV9 to TRBJ1-1; 8 bases align to TRBD1. Germline values: CDR1 SGDLS, CDR2 YYNGEE. After removal of 3 bases from V and 5 bases from J, the junction contained 3 bases not matched to a gene. The CDR3 sequence is 13 residues long. The CDR3 loop reads CASSEQGGTEAFF. CDR3 DNA: TGTGCCAGCAGCGAACAGGGGGGAACTGAAGCTTTCTTT.

The chain couples TRBV9 to TRBJ1-3; 8 bases agree with TRBD1. The junction had 9 bases not matched to a gene; V was cut back by 0 bases and J by 1 base. The CDR3 spans 18 residues. CDR1 and CDR2 (germline): SGDLS, YYNGEE. CDR3 DNA: TGTGCCAGCAGCGTAGGGTGGCACAGGGGGGATTCTGGAAACACCATATATTTT. Its protein is CASSVGWHRGDSGNTIYF.

The chain employs TRBV10-1 and TRBJ1-5; 12 bases line up with TRBD1. Germline V gene lookup returns CDR1 WNHNN and CDR2 SYGVQD (reference sequence). The CDR3 loop spans 17 amino acids. Trimming took 8 bases from V and 0 from J; bases not matched to a gene: 8. In DNA form, the CDR3 reads TGCGCCAGCGGCGGGACAGGGGGCTTGGATAGCAATCAGCCCCAGCATTTT. It specifies CASGGTGGLDSNQPQHF.

This clone occurred once. The chain has TRBV7-9 and TRBJ1-2; 8 bases fit TRBD1. CDR3 size: 14 residues. V was clipped by 5 bases and J by 5 bases; unmatched bases: 7. The germline CDR1 and CDR2 sequences are SEHNR and FQNEAQ (reference sequence). The CDR3 DNA sequence: TGTGCCAGCAGCGCCTCACAGGGGGTATATGGCTACACCTTC. It encodes CASSASQGVYGYTF.

The chain couples TRBV27 to TRBJ1-1; D uncertain. Germline CDR1 MNHEY, CDR2 SMNVEV (reference sequence). The V and J ends lost 2 bases and 0 bases respectively, with 10 bases between them. There are 15 residues in the CDR3. The CDR3: CASSLGPGMNTEAFF. CDR3 coding DNA: TGTGCCAGCAGTTTAGGACCCGGGATGAACACTGAAGCTTTCTTT.

The table lists this clone with a count of one. V usage is TRBV5-1 and J usage is TRBJ1-2; 9 nucleotides line up with TRBD1. The CDR3 covers 14 residues. Trimming at V came to 4 bases and at J to 6 bases, leaving 7 bases not matched to a gene. Germline CDR1 and CDR2: SGHRS and YFSETQ. CDR3: CASSHWDRADGYTF. DNA for the CDR3: TGCGCCAGCAGCCACTGGGACAGGGCCGATGGCTACACCTTC.

The rearrangement uses TRBV19 and TRBJ2-2, with D possibly TRBD2 on 6 matching bases. The CDR3 spans 14 residues. The V gene lost 10 bases and the J gene lost 6 bases, with 18 bases spanning the gap. Germline assignment: CDR1 LNHDA and CDR2 SQIVND (reference sequence). The CDR3, as DNA: TGTGCCACCCTACCCCTGGAGGGTTCCGGGGAGCTGTTTTTT. The encoded protein is CATLPLEGSGELFF.